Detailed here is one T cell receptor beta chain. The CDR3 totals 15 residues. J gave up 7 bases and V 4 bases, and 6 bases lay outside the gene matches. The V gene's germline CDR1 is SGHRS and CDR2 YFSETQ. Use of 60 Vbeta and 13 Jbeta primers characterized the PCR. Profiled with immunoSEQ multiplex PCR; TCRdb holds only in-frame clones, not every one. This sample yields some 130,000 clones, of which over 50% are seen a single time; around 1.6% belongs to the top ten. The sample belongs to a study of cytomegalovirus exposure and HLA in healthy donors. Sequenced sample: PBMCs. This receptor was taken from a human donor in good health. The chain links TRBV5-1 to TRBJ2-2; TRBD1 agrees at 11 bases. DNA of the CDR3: TGCGCCAGCAGCCCCGGGACAGGGGGAGTCGGGGAGCTGTTTTTT. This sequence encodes CASSPGTGGVGELFF.